The clone carrying this T cell receptor (beta chain) showed up just once. This sample was included in a study of blood T cell repertoires in COVID-19. Study-wide background: The United States, Italy and Spain supplied acute and convalescent COVID-19 samples. The analysed material was cDNA or gDNA that came from T cells, B-cell-depleted T cells, or PBMCs.

Under the authors' procedure: Estimation of nucleated cell counts relied on the amplification of reference gene primers. Generated by immunoSEQ multiplex PCR, the TCRdb table keeps only in-frame clones and is missing some. For V, J and clone size, that table is used; D and trimming come from the DNA. The table lists 210,000 or so clones, 80% to 90% of them singletons. V lost 1 base, J lost 1 base, and 13 bases lay in between. The CDR3 consists of 16 residues. CDR1 is SGHTA and CDR2 is FQGNSA in the germline V gene. The receptor was isolated from a woman aged 80 or over with active or convalescent COVID-19. The V gene is TRBV7-2, the J gene TRBJ1-1, with D possibly being TRBD1 (6 bases). Sequences were obtained from peripheral blood. This CDR3 reads CASSLVRGKGNTEAFF. The DNA of the CDR3 is TGTGCCAGCAGCTTAGTCAGGGGAAAGGGGAACACTGAAGCTTTCTTT.